The 25 T cell receptor beta chains reported below all come from one sample, sequenced in a study of T cell repertoires in ileal Crohn's disease. The repertoire was sequenced with immunoSEQ multiplex PCR; TCRdb's copy has only in-frame clones and lacks some. Of some 3,300 clones in the sample, 65% to 80% were seen once. The source material was ileal tissue. Source of these receptors: an adult with Crohn's disease.

In this sample, this clone turned up a few times. The chain is built from TRBV21-1 and TRBJ1-6. TRBV21-1 is described as a pseudogene. CDR3 length: 15 amino acids. The CDR3 spells CASSNVREGNSPLHF. The CDR3 DNA reads TGTGCCAGCAGCAACGTCAGGGAGGGGAATTCACCCCTCCACTTT.

V is TRBV5-6 and J is TRBJ1-1; 7 bases match TRBD1. Germline CDR1 SGHDT, CDR2 YYEEEE. The CDR3 sequence is 11 residues long. V was pared by 4 bases and J by 8 bases, with 2 bases of the junction left unmatched. Here the CDR3 DNA reads TGTGCCAGCAGCCCGGACAGGGAAGCTTTCTTT. As protein: CASSPDREAFF.

This clone ranks as large. V gene TRBV4-3 combines with J gene TRBJ1-1; D might be TRBD1 (5 bases). V was pared by 0 bases and J by 6 bases, with 11 bases between. This CDR3 has 14 amino acids. From germline, CDR1 is LGHNA and CDR2 YSLEER. The CDR3 region has the DNA TGCGCCAGCAGCCAAGAAGAAGGCAGGGCTGAAGCTTTCTTT. It is translated as CASSQEEGRAEAFF.

The table lists this clone with a few counts. The chain has TRBV23-1 and TRBJ2-7, with a tentative D call TRBD2 (6 bases). TRBV23-1 qualifies as an ORF whose function is uncertain. The CDR3 extends over 13 amino acids. The V and J ends lost 4 bases and 7 bases respectively, with 14 bases between them. The CDR3 reads CASSLGGTGEQYV. Here the CDR3 DNA reads TGCGCCAGCAGTCTGGGCGGGACGGGAGAGCAGTACGTC.

This clone was seen a handful of times. The chain uses TRBV19 and TRBJ2-1; no reliable D call. CDR1 is LNHDA, CDR2 SQIVND, per germline (reference sequence). The CDR3 totals 13 residues. V was shortened by 3 bases and J by 4 bases, with 7 bases between the two germline ends. The chain's CDR3 is CASSIFPYNEQFF. The CDR3 nucleotides are TGTGCCAGTAGTATTTTCCCATACAATGAGCAGTTCTTC.

Here the CDR3 DNA reads TGCAGCGTTAAAGGACACCTCACGGGAGATACTGAAGCTTTCTTT. This codes for CSVKGHLTGDTEAFF. The chain employs TRBV29-1 and TRBJ1-1, with D maybe TRBD1 (5 bases). The CDR3 length is 15 residues. The V and J ends lost 5 bases and 5 bases respectively, with 21 bases between them. Germline assignment: CDR1 SQVTM and CDR2 ANQGSEA. The complete variable domain, with remaining parts taken from reference TRBV29-1 and TRBJ1-1, reads SAVISQKPSRDICQRGTSLTIQCQVDSQVTMMFWYRQQPGQSLTLIATANQGSEATYESGFVIDKFPISRPNLTFSTLTVSNMSPEDSSIYLCSVKGHLTGDTEAFFGQGTRLTVV.

This clone was picked up one time. This rearrangement joins TRBV29-1 to TRBJ1-4; TRBD1 matches 12 bases. This CDR3 spans 17 amino acids. The germline V gene encodes CDR1 SQVTM and CDR2 ANQGSEA. The V segment lost 1 base and the J segment 0 bases; nucleotides outside the gene matches: 3. The CDR3 bases are TGCAGCGTTGAAGGGGGACAGGGGGCAGCAACTAATGAAAAACTGTTTTTT. Translation: CSVEGGQGAATNEKLFF.

This clone has more than one count but fewer than ten. The CDR3 coding sequence is TGTGCCAGCAGCCCAACAGGTTACAATGAGCAGTTCTTC. Encoded protein: CASSPTGYNEQFF. The rearrangement joins TRBV6-5 to TRBJ2-1; tentative D call: TRBD1 (5 bases). Per the germline V gene, CDR1 is MNHEY and CDR2 is SVGAGI. CDR3 length equals 13 residues. V lost 6 bases, J lost 4 bases, and 10 bases lay in between.

The chain couples TRBV27 to TRBJ2-1, with TRBD2 identical over 10 bases. After removal of 8 bases from V and 4 bases from J, the junction contained 2 bases not matched to a gene. The CDR3 is 13 residues long. Germline CDR1 is MNHEY and CDR2 is SMNVEV (reference sequence). This CDR3 reads CASGTSVYNEQFF. DNA of the CDR3: TGTGCCAGCGGGACTAGCGTTTACAATGAGCAGTTCTTC.

This sequence joins TRBV9 and TRBJ1-2; no firm D call. The V end lost 0 bases, the J end lost 6 bases, and 12 bases lay between the germline ends. From germline, CDR1 is SGDLS and CDR2 YYNGEE. The CDR3 extends over 14 amino acids. In DNA, the CDR3 is TGTGCCAGCAGCGTAGAAGGAGGGTCACATGGCTACACCTTC. Amino acids: CASSVEGGSHGYTF.

This sequence joins TRBV5-6 and TRBJ2-3, with D possibly being TRBD1 (6 bases). From germline, CDR1 is SGHDT and CDR2 YYEEEE. This CDR3 contains 15 residues. V lost 4 bases to trimming and J lost 5 bases, with 17 bases between them. The CDR3 DNA reads as TGTGCCAGCAGCCCCTTGCACAGGGTACGAGATACGCAGTATTTT. It translates to CASSPLHRVRDTQYF.

The rearrangement joins TRBV7-2 to TRBJ1-2, with TRBD1 matching over 8 bases. CDR3 length equals 13 residues. V lost 5 bases, J lost 8 bases, and 7 bases stayed unmatched. Germline lookup yields CDR1 SGHTA and CDR2 FQGNSA. In DNA form, the CDR3 reads TGTGCCAGCAGCCTCCGACAGGGGACGGGCTACACCTTC. This translates into CASSLRQGTGYTF.

The rearrangement links TRBV7-8 to TRBJ2-1; 13 nucleotides line up with TRBD2. Germline loops: CDR1 SGHVS, CDR2 FQNEAQ. J was trimmed by 7 bases and V by 3 bases; bases with no gene match: 0. The CDR3 loop spans 14 amino acids. This chain's CDR3 is CASSLTSGGNEQFF. The CDR3 DNA reads as TGTGCCAGCAGCTTGACTAGCGGGGGGAATGAGCAGTTCTTC.

The chain combines TRBV6-1 with TRBJ2-2; D is possibly TRBD2 (5 bases). The V end was cut by 0 bases, the J end by 6 bases, with 14 bases between. The V gene's germline CDR1 is MNHNS and CDR2 SASEGT. This CDR3 comprises 16 residues. The CDR3 coding sequence is TGTGCCAGCAGTGAAGCTCGCGGTAGAGGGTCCGGGGAGCTGTTTTTT. Its translation is CASSEARGRGSGELFF.

The V and J genes are TRBV2 and TRBJ1-2, with 7 bases that match TRBD1. There are 14 residues in the CDR3. The J segment lost 5 bases and the V segment lost 5 bases, leaving 8 bases of the junction unmatched. From germline, CDR1 is SNHLY and CDR2 FYNNEI. In nucleotides, the CDR3 is TGTGCCAGCAGTTTGACAGGGCGCCTATATGGCTACACCTTC. The encoded protein is CASSLTGRLYGYTF. Based on the CDR3 plus reference TRBV2 and TRBJ1-2, the full variable domain is EPEVTQTPSHQVTQMGQEVILRCVPISNHLYFYWYRQILGQKVEFLVSFYNNEISEKSEIFDDQFSVERPDGSNFTLKIRSTKLEDSAMYFCASSLTGRLYGYTFGSGTRLTVV.

The chain has TRBV7-9 and TRBJ2-1; D possibly corresponds to TRBD1 (6 bases). This CDR3 comprises 15 residues. V was trimmed by 8 bases and J by 2 bases, leaving 16 bases between them. Germline lookup yields CDR1 SEHNR and CDR2 FQNEAQ (reference sequence). CDR3 sequence: CASLLGAGTYNEQFF. CDR3 nucleotide sequence: TGTGCCAGCCTTCTGGGGGCAGGGACCTACAATGAGCAGTTCTTC.

J is TRBJ1-5 and V is TRBV7-2; D is ambiguous. Germline CDR1 reads SGHTA; CDR2 reads FQGNSA. V was trimmed by 2 bases and J by 2 bases, leaving 7 bases between them. This CDR3 is 14 amino acids long. The CDR3 protein is CASSLNGGNQPQHF. The CDR3 bases are TGTGCCAGCAGCTTAAACGGGGGCAATCAGCCCCAGCATTTT.

As concerns this clone: The germline gene is not matched at one end of the junction; a read error may be the cause. The V and J genes are TRBV5-1 and TRBJ2-1, with a tentative D call TRBD2 (6 bases). The CDR3 contains 15 residues. Germline CDR1 reads SGHRS; CDR2 reads YFSETQ. CDR3 sequence reads: CASSISGGYMHEQFF. The CDR3, as DNA: TGTGCCAGCAGCATTTCTGGAGGGTACATGCATGAGCAGTTCTTC.

This clone was counted only a few times. The genes are TRBV4-3 and TRBJ1-3; perhaps TRBD1 as D (5 bases). V lost 0 bases and J 10 bases, leaving 13 bases between the germline ends. The germline CDR1 and CDR2 sequences are LGHNA and YSLEER. The CDR3 has 14 residues. Written as DNA, the CDR3 is TGCGCCAGCAGCCAAGATCCGGCAGGGCGGACCATATATTTT. Its translation: CASSQDPAGRTIYF.

The rearrangement links TRBV19 to TRBJ2-2; weak D call: TRBD1 (5 bases). Trimming stripped 5 bases from V and 1 base from J, with 14 bases between. The germline V gene has CDR1 LNHDA and CDR2 SQIVND (reference sequence). CDR3 length equals 16 residues. The CDR3 coding sequence is TGTGCCAGTAGTCAAGGGGCGATTTGGAACACCGGGGAGCTGTTTTTT. This gives the protein CASSQGAIWNTGELFF.

The genes are TRBV28 and TRBJ1-4; maybe TRBD1 (5 bases). The CDR3 has 14 amino acids. The V gene lost 1 base and the J gene lost 5 bases, with 8 bases spanning the gap. The V gene's germline CDR1 is MDHEN and CDR2 SYDVKM. The CDR3 loop reads CASSLLAGNEKLFF. CDR3 DNA: TGTGCCAGCAGTTTATTAGCAGGGAATGAAAAACTGTTTTTT.

The chain recombines TRBV14 with TRBJ2-1; no definite D call. V was clipped by 4 bases and J by 1 base, with 8 bases between them. CDR3 length: 14 residues. Germline V gene lookup returns CDR1 SGHDN and CDR2 FVKESK. DNA of the CDR3: TGTGCCAGCAGCCCCCAGGTGTCCTACAATGAGCAGTTCTTC. Residues: CASSPQVSYNEQFF.

For this clone: Within the sample, other DNA sequences also encode this same CDR3. This sequence joins TRBV7-9 and TRBJ1-1; D is unclear. There are 13 residues in the CDR3. Germline-derived CDR1 and CDR2 are SEHNR and FQNEAQ (reference sequence). The ends were cut back, 5 bases at V and 4 bases at J, with 11 bases in the middle. The DNA of the CDR3 is TGTGCCAGCAGCCCTGAGGTGGGCACTGAAGCTTTCTTT. Its translation is CASSPEVGTEAFF.

To note about this clone: This CDR3 fails to terminate in the conserved phenylalanine or tryptophan, so it likely reflects a read error. It is unclear where the CDR3 begins or ends on the DNA, so no DNA is shown, and the CDR3 is as TCRdb lists it. V and J are TRBV6-6 and TRBJ1-1. Germline lookup yields CDR1 MNHNY and CDR2 SVGAGI (reference sequence). The CDR3 is made up of 11 amino acids, end residues included. CDR3 residues: CASSYSGSVFL.

This chain uses TRBV7-3 with TRBJ2-1; 9 bases line up with TRBD2. V lost 2 bases and J lost 7; bases outside the gene matches: 6. Germline V CDR1 and CDR2: SGHTA, FQGTGA. There are 15 residues in the CDR3. For the CDR3, the DNA is TGTGCCAGCAGCTTAGGTCGCCTAGCGGGGAATGAGCAGTTCTTC. This sequence encodes CASSLGRLAGNEQFF.